This TCR beta chain was observed in a study of shared clonotypes between healthy human individuals. Overall study: The study used three CD4 naive, three CD4 memory, two CD8 naive and one CD8 memory plate per donor.

The length of the CDR3 is 16 residues. Per the germline V gene, CDR1 is KGHSH and CDR2 is LQKENI. J lost 5 bases, V lost 4 bases, and 8 bases had no gene match. Evenly divided among several immunoSEQ plates was the genomic DNA of each subset. The data were produced by immunoSEQ multiplex PCR, yet TCRdb's version contains in-frame clones alone and is incomplete. The table has roughly 700,000 clones, approximately 79% seen once. All donors were healthy HIV-negative adults lacking recent acute infections or vaccinations. The V call is TRBV18, the J call TRBJ2-1, with 10 bases matching TRBD1. Sequencing was done on a sample of memory CD4+ T cells sorted from blood. Described subset: CD45RA-negative fraction. This TCR derives from a woman aged 25 to 39 in good health. CDR3 sequence: CASSLDRGRGNNEQFF. The CDR3 DNA is TGTGCCAGCTCACTCGACAGGGGGCGCGGGAACAATGAGCAGTTCTTC.